There are a few counts of the clone carrying this T cell receptor beta chain. Measured with immunoSEQ multiplex PCR; TCRdb has only the in-frame clones, and not every one. In the table there are more than 95,000 clones, roughly nine tenths of which are singletons. The data originate from a study of control samples from healthy donors and cancer patients. Germline V gene sequence: CDR1 GTSNPN, CDR2 SVGIG (reference sequence). The CDR3 totals 18 residues. J was trimmed by 2 bases and V by 2 bases; bases with no gene match: 9. The sample comprised PBMCs. V gene TRBV30 combines with J gene TRBJ2-6; 10 bases are a match to TRBD1. The origin of this receptor is a woman aged 45-65 years with colorectal cancer. CDR3 protein: CAWSLPGTGVPGANVLTF. CDR3 in DNA: TGTGCCTGGAGTCTGCCCGGGACAGGGGTTCCTGGGGCCAACGTCCTGACTTTC.